This T cell receptor (beta chain) was retrieved from a study of Ad26.COV2.S vaccination and SARS-CoV-2 variants. Study results and caveats: Spike-specific responses of CD8+ and CD4+ T cells were reported to display substantial breadth after vaccination.

The repertoire was sequenced with immunoSEQ multiplex PCR; TCRdb's copy has only in-frame clones and lacks some. The table lists 400,000 to 450,000 clones, approximately 90% of them singletons. Treatment reported: some 20 received Ad26.COV2.S at low or high dose, single or two shots; about 5 received placebo; per-sample allocation not given. Material that was analyzed had been drawn on day 63 after the first vaccine or placebo injection. This clone was seen once. Its antigen is currently unknown. The material sequenced was peripheral blood, taken in a trial of Ad26.COV2.S vaccine versus placebo. The origin of this receptor is a person between 18 and 59 years old who received the Ad26.COV2.S COVID-19 vaccine or a placebo.

The CDR3 coding sequence is TGTGCCAGCAGCTTAGGCGACTATAGCAATCAGCCCCAGCATTTT. Amino acids: CASSLGDYSNQPQHF. V and J are TRBV7-9 and TRBJ1-5; D is ambiguous. Germline assignment: CDR1 SEHNR and CDR2 FQNEAQ (reference sequence). Trimming took 1 base from V and 0 from J, leaving 7 bases between them. The CDR3 runs 15 residues.